This is a list of T cell receptor beta chains from one sample in a study of molecular identifiers for immune sequencing clone quantification. TCRdb reprocessed the PCR reads via MiXCR and lists one record per CDR3 protein. Of 490,000 or so distinct CDR3 sequences in the sample, around a fifth were seen once. The specimen sequenced was naive CD8+ T cells from blood, with Jurkat cell RNA spiked in. These receptors came from a human donor in good health. Some libraries in this study had Jurkat cell RNA spiked in. Each CDR3 is given with its conserved first and last residue.

TRBJ2-5 | TRBV30 | CAWSVGSGMGETQYF
TRBJ2-1 | TRBV5-1 | CASNQANEQFF
TRBJ2-7 | TRBV20-1 | CSASQRLAGTYEQYF
TRBJ2-5 | TRBV27 | CASSTRQAFQETQYF
TRBJ1-2 | TRBV29-1 | CSVEAGAYGYTF
TRBJ2-7 | TRBV19 | CASSPGQRGAYEQYF
TRBJ1-2 | TRBV29-1 | CSVEDGANYGYTF
TRBJ2-1 | TRBV30 | CAWSTVVGASSYNEQFF
TRBJ2-7 | TRBV7-9 | CASSGGGQGSYEQYF
TRBJ2-3 | TRBV9 | CASSVEDSGGDTDTQYF
TRBJ2-7 | TRBV6-6 | CASSFDRAEYF
TRBJ2-2 | TRBV27 | CASSQIGPSNTGELLF
TRBJ2-3 | TRBV4-3 | CASSLQAGGPGTDTQYF
TRBJ2-3 | TRBV4-3 | CASSQEGATDTQYF
TRBJ1-1 | TRBV6-2/TRBV6-3 | CASRKEEPMNTEAFF
TRBJ2-7 | TRBV7-9 | CASSLTSGSFEQYF
TRBJ2-2 | TRBV5-6 | CASSFQSGTGELFF
TRBJ1-5 | TRBV7-2 | CASSSLDSDQPQHF
TRBJ2-1 | TRBV19 | CASSIGSGDRAAYNEQFF
TRBJ2-5 | TRBV19 | CASSLPTGLGETQYF
TRBJ2-5 | TRBV5-6 | CASSLLLEETQYF
TRBJ2-3 | TRBV12-3/TRBV12-4 | CASSFTSTDSQYF
TRBJ1-1 | TRBV19 | CASTPPQGMLTEAFF
TRBJ2-7 | TRBV15 | CATSRVRGDWWQYF
TRBJ2-1 | TRBV3-1 | CASSQGLAGGYGQFF
TRBJ2-2 | TRBV9 | CASSVAFATNTGELFF
TRBJ2-7 | TRBV28 | CASSLGLAGWESYEQYF
TRBJ2-7 | TRBV27 | CASSLQVDYGQYF
TRBJ1-4 | TRBV5-6 | CASSKDRLNEKLFF
TRBJ2-7 | TRBV30 | CAWSSGVVYEQYF
TRBJ1-1 | TRBV6-2/TRBV6-3 | CASSSTGLNTEAFF
TRBJ2-5 | TRBV12-3/TRBV12-4 | CASSTWDSDQETQYF
TRBJ2-7 | TRBV15 | CATSYTGRHEQYF
TRBJ2-2 | TRBV5-3 | CASSLVQPNTGELFF
TRBJ2-7 | TRBV5-8 | CASSLVRAGGLWNYEQYF
TRBJ2-1 | TRBV4-2 | CASSASGRGIYNEQFF
TRBJ1-1 | TRBV6-2/TRBV6-3 | CASSSGNNEAFF
TRBJ1-2 | TRBV12-3/TRBV12-4 | CASSSLDRVYGYTF
TRBJ2-3 | TRBV5-1 | CASSSGGDTQYF
TRBJ2-7 | TRBV6-2/TRBV6-3 | CASSPFSEQYF
TRBJ2-2 | TRBV11-2 | CASISGSRGELFF
TRBJ2-2 | TRBV7-6 | CASSPGTGGYTGELFF
TRBJ2-2 | TRBV7-9 | CASSLSTGLAGKVLTGELFF
TRBJ2-5 | TRBV7-2 | CASSLEGLAGRETQYF
TRBJ2-7 | TRBV20-1 | CSAREISGALYEQYF
TRBJ2-3 | TRBV20-1 | CSAREVAGEVTQYF
TRBJ2-3 | TRBV24-1 | CATSEPNSGRAGTDTQYF
TRBJ2-6 | TRBV7-6 | CASSPLGPGANVLTF
TRBJ2-5 | TRBV5-1 | CASSNISPSRETQYF
TRBJ2-2 | TRBV12-3/TRBV12-4 | CASSRTPGLAGGANTGELFF
TRBJ2-7 | TRBV7-2 | CASSLGGVGEYF
TRBJ1-5 | TRBV19 | CASSMMGGNQPQHF